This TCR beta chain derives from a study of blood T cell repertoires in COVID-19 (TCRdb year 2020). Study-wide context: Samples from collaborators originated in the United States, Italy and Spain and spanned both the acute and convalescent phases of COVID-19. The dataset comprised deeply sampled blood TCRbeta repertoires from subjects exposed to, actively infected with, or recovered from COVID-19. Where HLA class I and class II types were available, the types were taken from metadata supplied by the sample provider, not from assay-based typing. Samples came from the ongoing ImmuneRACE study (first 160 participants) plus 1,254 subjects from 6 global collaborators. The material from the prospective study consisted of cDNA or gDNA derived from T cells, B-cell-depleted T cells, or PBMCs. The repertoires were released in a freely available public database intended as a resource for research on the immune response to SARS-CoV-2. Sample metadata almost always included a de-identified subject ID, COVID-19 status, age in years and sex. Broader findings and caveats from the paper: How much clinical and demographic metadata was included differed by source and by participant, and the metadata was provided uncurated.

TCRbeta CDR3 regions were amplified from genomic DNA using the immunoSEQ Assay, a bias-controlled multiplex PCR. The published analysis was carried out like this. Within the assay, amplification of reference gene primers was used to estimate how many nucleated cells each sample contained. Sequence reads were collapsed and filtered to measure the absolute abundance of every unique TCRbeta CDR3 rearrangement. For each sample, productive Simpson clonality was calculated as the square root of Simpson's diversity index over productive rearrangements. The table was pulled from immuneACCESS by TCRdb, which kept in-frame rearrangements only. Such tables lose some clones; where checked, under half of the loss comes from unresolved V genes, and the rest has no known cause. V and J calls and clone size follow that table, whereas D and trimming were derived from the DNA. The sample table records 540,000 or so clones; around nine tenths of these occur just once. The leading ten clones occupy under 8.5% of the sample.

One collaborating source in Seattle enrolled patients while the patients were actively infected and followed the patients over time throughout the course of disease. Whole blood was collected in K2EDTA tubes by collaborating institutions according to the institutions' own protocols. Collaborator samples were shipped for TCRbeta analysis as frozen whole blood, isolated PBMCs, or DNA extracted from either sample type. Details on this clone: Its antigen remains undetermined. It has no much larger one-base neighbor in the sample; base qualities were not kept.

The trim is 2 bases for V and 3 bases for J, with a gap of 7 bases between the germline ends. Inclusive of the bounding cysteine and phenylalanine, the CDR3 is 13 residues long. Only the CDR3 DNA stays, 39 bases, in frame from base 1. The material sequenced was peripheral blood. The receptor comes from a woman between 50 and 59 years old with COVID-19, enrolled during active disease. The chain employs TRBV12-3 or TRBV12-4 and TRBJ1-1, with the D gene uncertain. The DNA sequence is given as TGTGCCAGCAGTTTACCGTACTACACTGAAGCTTTCTTT. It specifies CASSLPYYTEAFF.